These 17 T cell receptor beta chains were all obtained from the same sample, sequenced in a study of Graves' ophthalmopathy and Graves' hyperthyroidism. Beta-chain TCR CDR3 regions were amplified from RNA transcripts. In the first round, RT-PCR was carried out with HTBI primers, and a multiplex PCR formed the second round. TCRdb called the multiplex PCR reads again in MiXCR, with one record for every CDR3 protein. The table lists about 400,000 distinct CDR3 sequences, less than 20% of them singletons. Sequenced sample: peripheral blood. The origin of the receptors is a woman aged 18 to 35 with stable Graves' hyperthyroidism.

This clonotype was counted ten times or more. Compared with germline, one end of the junction differs, possibly owing to a read error. This rearrangement joins TRBV6-5 to TRBJ1-1, with D possibly matching TRBD1 (5 bases). The CDR3 covers 17 residues. The germline CDR1 and CDR2 sequences are MNHEY and SVGAGI. The CDR3 nucleotides read TGTGCCAGCAGCTACTCACAAGGGACGGCTATGAACACTGAAGCTTTCTTT. This translates into CASSYSQGTAMNTEAFF.

This clonotype has ten or more counts. The rearrangement uses TRBV6-2 or TRBV6-3 and TRBJ2-7; D is possibly TRBD2 (6 bases). Germline lookup yields CDR1 MNHEY and CDR2 SVGEGT. The CDR3 consists of 15 residues. V was pared by 6 bases and J by 3 bases, with 18 bases between. The CDR3 loop is CASRMGSRGNYEQYF. The CDR3 nucleotides are TGTGCCAGCAGAATGGGTTCACGGGGGAACTACGAGCAGTACTTC.

Comment on this clonotype: A much more abundant neighbour one base away suggests this may be a read error. The chain joins TRBV9 to TRBJ2-3; tentative D call: TRBD1 (6 bases). Germline loops: CDR1 SGDLS, CDR2 YYNGEE. V lost 4 bases and J 11 bases, leaving 14 bases between the germline ends. The CDR3 has 12 amino acids. For the CDR3, the DNA is TGTGCCAGCAGCCTAAGGCAGGGGCTGCAGTATTTT. As protein: CASSLRQGLQYF.

This clonotype appeared many times. The J gene is TRBJ1-1, the V gene TRBV11-1; unclear D gene. Germline V CDR1 and CDR2: SGHAT, FQDESV (reference sequence). Trimming removed 2 bases from V and 3 bases from J, with 7 bases in between. There are 13 residues in the CDR3. The CDR3 loop reads CASSLWADTEAFF. The CDR3 DNA follows: TGTGCCAGCAGCTTATGGGCGGACACTGAAGCTTTCTTT.

This clonotype was observed many times. The J gene is TRBJ2-5, the V gene TRBV19, with D hard to call. The germline V and J ends were trimmed by 8 bases and 5 bases, with 15 bases remaining between them. The CDR3 spans 13 residues. In germline, CDR1 is LNHDA, CDR2 SQIVND (reference sequence). This CDR3 reads CASARPGLETQYF. In DNA, the CDR3 is TGTGCCAGTGCTCGACCTGGATTGGAGACCCAGTACTTC.

This clonotype was seen many times. The chain links TRBV7-2 to TRBJ2-5; 8 bases are shared with TRBD2. CDR1 is SGHTA, CDR2 FQGNSA, per germline. The CDR3 runs to 15 residues. J was trimmed by 5 bases and V by 2 bases; bases with no gene match: 7. The CDR3 DNA sequence: TGTGCCAGCAGCTTATCCGGGGGGGTGGCTGAGACCCAGTACTTC. Translated, it gives CASSLSGGVAETQYF.

This clonotype was picked up many times. This sequence joins TRBV28 and TRBJ1-5; 9 bases are a match to TRBD1. Losses at the gene ends were 9 bases for V and 5 bases for J; bases not matched to a gene: 8. The CDR3 spans 14 residues. Germline CDR1 reads MDHEN; CDR2 reads SYDVKM. This chain's CDR3 is CASLQGARDQPQHF. CDR3 in DNA: TGTGCCAGTTTACAGGGGGCGCGTGATCAGCCCCAGCATTTT.

The table lists this clonotype with many counts. This rearrangement joins TRBV13 to TRBJ1-2, with 8 nucleotides matching TRBD1. The germline CDR1 and CDR2 sequences are PRHDT and FYEKMQ (reference sequence). The CDR3 runs 15 residues. The V and J ends lost 1 base and 6 bases, in that order; junction bases with no gene match: 7. The CDR3: CASSLVGRDRNGYTF. CDR3 coding DNA: TGTGCCAGCAGCTTAGTAGGCAGGGACAGGAATGGCTACACCTTC.

This clonotype was seen repeatedly, ten times or more. The chain links TRBV11-1 to TRBJ2-2; D remains unclear. The CDR3 sequence is 13 residues long. V was pared by 3 bases and J by 7 bases, with 9 bases between. From germline, CDR1 is SGHAT and CDR2 FQDESV (reference sequence). The CDR3 sequence is CASSFSDGGELFF. Here the CDR3 DNA reads TGTGCCAGCAGCTTTTCTGATGGCGGGGAGCTGTTTTTT.

This clonotype has ten or more counts. The gene calls are TRBV6-1 and TRBJ1-2; D is unclear. The CDR3 totals 16 residues. Trimming took off 7 bases at V and 0 bases at J, with 18 bases between the two ends. Germline V gene data show CDR1 as MNHNS and CDR2 as SASEGT. CDR3 nucleotides: TGTGCCAGCACTCTCTTGGCAGGCGGGGCTAACTATGGCTACACCTTC. It translates to CASTLLAGGANYGYTF.

The sample holds a few counts of this clonotype. The CDR3 region has the DNA TGTGCCAGCCAGGGCCCGTATGGCTACACCTTC. Translating gives CASQGPYGYTF. The chain has TRBV19 and TRBJ1-2, with a possible D match to TRBD1 (5 bases). CDR3 length: 11 residues. Trimming cost V 9 bases and J 5 bases, with 10 bases left between them. Germline CDR1 reads LNHDA; CDR2 reads SQIVND (reference sequence).

The chain couples TRBV5-1 to TRBJ2-5; D gene uncertain. The CDR3 sequence is 11 residues long. Germline lookup yields CDR1 SGHRS and CDR2 YFSETQ. The V gene lost 9 bases and the J gene lost 4 bases, with 10 bases spanning the gap. The CDR3 DNA reads as TGCGCCACCGGAGATTTAGAGACCCAGTACTTC. Its translation is CATGDLETQYF.

The rearrangement joins TRBV6-4 to TRBJ1-1; 7 bases are shared with TRBD1. Germline assignment: CDR1 MRHNA and CDR2 SNTAGT. The CDR3 is 14 amino acids. Trimming took 8 bases from V and 4 from J; bases not matched to a gene: 10. Here the CDR3 reads CASRFQGGSTEAFF. As DNA, the CDR3 is TGTGCCAGCCGCTTCCAGGGGGGGAGCACTGAAGCTTTCTTT.

Only a few counts were recorded for this clonotype. CDR3 sequence reads: CAWEQGTEAFF. DNA for the CDR3: TGTGCCTGGGAACAAGGAACTGAAGCTTTCTTT. The J gene is TRBJ1-1, the V gene TRBV30; D remains unclear. The germline gives CDR1 GTSNPN, CDR2 SVGIG (reference sequence). This CDR3 contains 11 residues. The V end was cut by 5 bases, the J end by 5 bases, with 9 bases between.

The table lists this clonotype with a count of one. A read error may account for a junction end that differs from germline. The J gene is TRBJ1-2, the V gene TRBV12-3 or TRBV12-4; D uncertain. There are 14 residues in the CDR3. CDR3 bases: TGTGCCAGCAGTTTCGGTATGGGCACCTATGGTTACACCTTC. Translated, it gives CASSFGMGTYGYTF.

This clonotype was counted ten times or more. The CDR3 DNA reads TGTGCCAGTAGGGCCCCGGGACAGGGGGCGGCTGGCTACACCTTC. Its translation: CASRAPGQGAAGYTF. The V gene is TRBV19, the J gene TRBJ1-2, with TRBD1 matching 12 bases. The CDR3 spans 15 residues. The junction had 9 bases not matched to a gene; V was cut back by 6 bases and J by 7 bases. CDR1 is LNHDA, CDR2 SQIVND, per germline (reference sequence).

This clonotype was recorded many times. The chain joins TRBV19 to TRBJ1-5, with D perhaps TRBD1 (5 bases). The CDR3 covers 21 residues. Germline V gene data show CDR1 as LNHDA and CDR2 as SQIVND (reference sequence). Trimming removed 5 bases from V and 0 bases from J, with 29 bases in between. The CDR3 loop reads CASSRTTRDPLWIYSNQPQHF. For the CDR3, the DNA is TGTGCCAGTAGTCGAACCACCCGGGACCCCCTATGGATATATAGCAATCAGCCCCAGCATTTT.